This TCR beta chain emerged from a study of immune heterogeneity within non-small cell lung tumors. CDR1 and CDR2 (germline): SGHRS, YFSETQ. V was trimmed by 1 base and J by 9 bases, leaving 8 bases between them. CDR3 length: 13 residues. Comment on this clonotype: Antigen specificity is unknown. A much bigger clone sits one base away, suggesting this may be a read error.

General study findings and limits: Multiple tumor sites within a patient showed recurrence of identical dominant CDR3 beta clonotypes; site-unique high-frequency clones were present as well. Some T-cell receptor beta clonotypes occurred at high frequency. These high-frequency clonotypes were largely distinct between individual patients.

Per sample, 450 to 600 ng of bulk tumor genomic DNA was the template used. Several biopsies per primary tumor, spaced far apart, were taken during surgery. Untreated, newly diagnosed non-small cell lung cancer patients underwent curative surgery. Donors comprised newly diagnosed non-small cell lung cancer patients undergoing surgery with curative intent. Amplification of the TCR beta CDR3 was achieved through multiplex PCR with 32 V and 13 J primers. TCRdb ran MiXCR on the multiplex PCR reads and lists one entry per CDR3 protein. The sample lists approximately 11,000 distinct CDR3 sequences; roughly 30% were seen once.

Sequencing was done on a sample of lung tumor tissue. This TCR came from a woman in her fifties or sixties with non-small cell lung cancer. The gene calls are TRBV5-1 and TRBJ1-6, with a weak D call TRBD1 (5 bases). CDR3 sequence: CASSLQGCSPLHF. The CDR3 nucleotides read TGCGCCAGCAGCTTGCAGGGTTGTTCACCCCTCCACTTT.